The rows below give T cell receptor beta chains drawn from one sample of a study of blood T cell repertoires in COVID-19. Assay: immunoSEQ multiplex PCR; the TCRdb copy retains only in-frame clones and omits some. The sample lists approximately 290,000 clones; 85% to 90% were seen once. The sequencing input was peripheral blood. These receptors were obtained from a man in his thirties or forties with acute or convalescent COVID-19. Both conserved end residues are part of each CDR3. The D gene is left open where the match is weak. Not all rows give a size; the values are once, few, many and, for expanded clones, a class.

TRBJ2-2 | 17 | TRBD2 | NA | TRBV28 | TGTGCCACCCGAAAGAGAGGGACTAGCGGGGGGTCCGGGGAGCTGTTTTTT | CATRKRGTSGGSGELFF
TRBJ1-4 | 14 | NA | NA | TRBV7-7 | TGTGCTAGCAGCTTAGGAGCAGGGAACGAAAAACTGTTTTTT | CASSLGAGNEKLFF
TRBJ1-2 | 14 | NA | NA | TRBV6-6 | TGTGCCAGCAGGAAACCAGGGGAGGGCTATGGCTACACCTTC | CASRKPGEGYGYTF
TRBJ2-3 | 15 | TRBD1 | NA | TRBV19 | TGTGCCAGTAGGTGGACAGGGTCCGGCACAGATACGCAGTATTTT | CASRWTGSGTDTQYF
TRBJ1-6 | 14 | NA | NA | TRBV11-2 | TGTGCCAGCAGCTTATCAGGGAAGGGTTCACCCCTCCACTTT | CASSLSGKGSPLHF
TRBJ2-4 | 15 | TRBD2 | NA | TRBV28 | TGTGCCAGCAGTTCAATAGCGGGGGTGGAGAACATTCAGTACTTC | CASSSIAGVENIQYF
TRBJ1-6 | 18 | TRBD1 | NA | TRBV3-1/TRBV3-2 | TGTGCCAGCAGCCAAGCCCAAGGCAGGGGGCGAGTGAATTCACCCCTCCACTTT | CASSQAQGRGRVNSPLHF
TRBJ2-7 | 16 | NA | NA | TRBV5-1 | TGCGCCAGCAGCCTACAAGACGGACGACAGACCTACGAGCAGTACTTC | CASSLQDGRQTYEQYF
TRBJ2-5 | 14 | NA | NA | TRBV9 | TGTGCCAGCAGCGCCCCGGGAAGGCAAGAGACCCAGTACTTC | CASSAPGRQETQYF
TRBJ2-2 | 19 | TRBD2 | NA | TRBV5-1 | TGCGCCAGCAGCCCGGCCCAATCGTTAGCGGGGTCCCAAACCGGGGAGCTGTTTTTT | CASSPAQSLAGSQTGELFF
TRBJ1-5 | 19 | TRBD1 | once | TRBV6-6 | TGTGCCAGCAGCTCCAGAAGGGGACAGCAGCTTTATAGCAATCAGCCCCAGCATTTT | CASSSRRGQQLYSNQPQHF
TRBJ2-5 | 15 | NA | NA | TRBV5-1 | TGCGCCAGCAGCTTGGCGGGGGGCCTACAAGAGACCCAGTACTTC | CASSLAGGLQETQYF